Given below is one TCR beta chain in context. V was shortened by 5 bases and J by 5 bases, with 6 bases between the two germline ends. There are 12 residues in the CDR3. The germline V gene encodes CDR1 MNHEY and CDR2 SMNVEV (reference sequence). The data were obtained in a study of blood T cell repertoires in COVID-19. For the study at large: Acute-phase and convalescent COVID-19 samples originated in the United States, Italy and Spain. Sources were T cells, B-cell-depleted T cells, or PBMCs; the material itself was cDNA or gDNA.

Authors' processing steps: Estimation of nucleated cell counts relied on the amplification of reference gene primers. Sequenced by immunoSEQ multiplex PCR; TCRdb stores in-frame clones only, minus some. V, J and clone size are taken as reported in that table, and D and trimming were inferred from the DNA itself. Of fewer than 90,000 clones listed, about 80% were seen once; the top ten hold roughly 11%. The chain combines TRBV27 with TRBJ1-4, with TRBD1 as a possible D gene (5 bases). This receptor was obtained from a man in his fifties with acute or convalescent COVID-19. Source material: peripheral blood. CDR3 protein: CASSRTNEKLFF. CDR3 in DNA: TGTGCCAGCAGTCGGACAAATGAAAAACTGTTTTTT.